These 17 T cell receptor beta chains came from one sample sequenced in a study of T cells in women clearing cervical HPV infection. Assay: immunoSEQ multiplex PCR; the TCRdb copy retains only in-frame clones and omits some. Its table records 25,000 to 30,000 clones. The sample was blood buffy coat. The receptors originated from a woman between 18 and 75 years old with a cervical HPV16 infection that either progressed to CIN3+ or cleared (not recorded which).

On this clone itself: The read terminates 3 residues ahead of where the CDR3 ends, so the germline J gene completes it. This rearrangement joins TRBV2 to TRBJ2-7, with a tentative D call TRBD2 (6 bases). The germline V gene has CDR1 SNHLY and CDR2 FYNNEI. The CDR3 contains 14 residues. V gave up 5 bases and J gave up 3 bases, with 14 bases separating them. The CDR3 reads CASSTAQAGYEQYF. The DNA read from the CDR3 is TGTGCCAGCAGTACGGCCCAAGCGGGCTACGAG.

Note on this clone: The CDR3 end lies 3 residues beyond the end of the read and is filled in from the germline J gene. The V call is TRBV13, the J call TRBJ2-2; TRBD1 matches at 8 bases. CDR1 and CDR2 (germline): PRHDT, FYEKMQ (reference sequence). There are 17 residues in the CDR3. V shed 1 base and J 3 bases; nucleotides not matched to a gene: 7. The covered CDR3 bases are TGTGCCAGCAGCTTAGCCCCCGGACAGGGCGACACCGGGGAG. Translation: CASSLAPGQGDTGE. From start to end, the CDR3 is CASSLAPGQGDTGELFF.

As to this clone: The sequence runs out 3 residues before the end of the CDR3; the remainder is reconstructed from the germline J gene. The chain is built from TRBV20-1 and TRBJ1-4, with D perhaps matching TRBD1 (5 bases). Between the trimmed V and J ends, which lost 3 bases and 2 bases, there was a span of 25 bases. The CDR3 totals 19 residues. Germline lookup yields CDR1 DFQATT and CDR2 SNEGSKA (reference sequence). The CDR3 bases that were read are TGCAGTGCTAGGAGCCCCCTGGGGGGGACGATAAGGACTAATGAAAAA. It specifies CSARSPLGGTIRTNEK. From start to end, the CDR3 is CSARSPLGGTIRTNEKLFF.

Of note for this clone: The read halts 3 residues ahead of the CDR3 end, with the missing end drawn from the germline J gene. V and J are TRBV6-2 or TRBV6-3 and TRBJ2-3; 8 nucleotides line up with TRBD1. V shed 2 bases and J 2 bases; nucleotides not matched to a gene: 3. Germline CDR1 MNHEY, CDR2 SVGEGT. This CDR3 is 15 amino acids long. The CDR3 sequence: CASSYDRGSTDTQYF. CDR3 DNA (partial): TGTGCCAGCAGTTACGACAGGGGATCCACAGATACG.

Notes on this clone: The read finishes 3 residues shy of the CDR3 end, and the germline J gene is used to complete it. The genes are TRBV5-1 and TRBJ1-1; TRBD1 matches 10 bases. This CDR3 comprises 16 residues. Germline values: CDR1 SGHRS, CDR2 YFSETQ. V lost 1 base, J lost 1 base, and 4 bases stayed unmatched. CDR3 DNA, as far as it was read: TGCGCCAGCAGCTTGAGGGACAGGGGCCCGAACACTGAA. Protein product: CASSLRDRGPNTE. The whole CDR3 protein reads CASSLRDRGPNTEAFF.

About this clone itself: Read coverage stops 3 residues before the CDR3 terminus; the germline J gene supplies the remainder. The gene calls are TRBV23-1 and TRBJ2-7; possibly TRBD2 for D (7 bases). TRBV23-1 is an ORF; its function is uncertain. Trimming shortened V by 2 bases and J by 3 bases, and 14 bases separated the two germline ends. CDR3 length: 15 amino acids. CDR3 protein: CASSQGGGRVYEQYF. CDR3 bases read: TGCGCCAGCAGTCAAGGGGGGGGGCGCGTCTACGAG.

For this clone: From the germline J gene comes the end of the CDR3, since the read stops 3 residues before it. The rearrangement links TRBV20-1 to TRBJ1-3, with D perhaps matching TRBD1 (5 bases). V lost 0 bases to trimming and J lost 0 bases, with 9 bases between them. The germline V gene has CDR1 DFQATT and CDR2 SNEGSKA (reference sequence). The CDR3 length is 15 residues. CDR3 DNA (partial): TGCAGTGCTAGAGATATAGGACACTCTGGAAACACC. This encodes CSARDIGHSGNT. The whole CDR3 protein reads CSARDIGHSGNTIYF.

Of note for this clone: From the germline J gene comes the end of the CDR3, since the read stops 3 residues before it. The rearrangement links TRBV7-6 to TRBJ2-3; 9 bases agree with TRBD2. Germline values: CDR1 SGHVS, CDR2 FNYEAQ. Trimming cost V 8 bases and J 0 bases; bases outside gene matches: 6. The CDR3 runs 15 residues. CDR3 DNA (partial): TGTGCCAGCCGGTTAGCGGGGGCCAGCACAGATACG. It is translated as CASRLAGASTDT. The entire CDR3 reads CASRLAGASTDTQYF.

Regarding this clone: One end of the junction is discordant with germline, which a read error may explain. From the germline J gene comes the end of the CDR3, since the read stops 3 residues before it. The rearrangement uses TRBV11-2 and TRBJ2-3, with TRBD1 matching over 7 bases. CDR3 length: 15 residues. The germline V gene encodes CDR1 SGHAT and CDR2 FQNNGV. CDR3 residues: CASRSLQGRPETQYF. The CDR3 DNA, read in part, is TGTGCCAGCAGATCATTACAGGGGCGACCAGAGACG.

As for this clone: Read coverage stops 3 residues before the CDR3 terminus; the germline J gene supplies the remainder. This rearrangement joins TRBV7-2 to TRBJ1-2, with 8 nucleotides matching TRBD1. Germline-derived CDR1 and CDR2 are SGHTA and FQGNSA. There are 13 residues in the CDR3. CDR3 bases read: TGTGCCAGCAGCCCGGACAGGGATCATGAC. Translated, it gives CASSPDRDHD. The full CDR3 protein is CASSPDRDHDYTF. Supplemented by reference TRBV7-2 and TRBJ1-2, the full variable domain reads GAGVSQSPSNKVTEKGKDVELRCDPISGHTALYWYRQSLGQGLEFLIYFQGNSAPDKSGLPSDRFSAERTGGSVSTLTIQRTQQEDSAVYLCASSPDRDHDYTFGSGTRLTVV.

For this clone: The read falls 3 residues short of the CDR3 end, and the missing part is taken from the germline J gene. The rearrangement links TRBV7-9 to TRBJ2-5, with D unclear. Trimming took 5 bases from V and 5 from J, leaving 12 bases between them. Germline CDR1 reads SEHNR; CDR2 reads FQNEAQ (reference sequence). This CDR3 is built from 13 residues. The sequenced part of the CDR3 DNA is TGTGCCAGCAGCCCCAAGGTTCAGGAGACC. Amino acids: CASSPKVQET. The entire CDR3 protein is CASSPKVQETQYF.

As regards this clone: The read is 3 residues too short to cover the CDR3 end, so that end is filled in from the germline J gene. The J gene is TRBJ2-7, the V gene TRBV20-1; 8 bases fit TRBD1. In germline, CDR1 is DFQATT, CDR2 SNEGSKA (reference sequence). The CDR3 has 15 residues. Trimming removed 0 bases from V and 6 bases from J; junction bases left unmatched: 10. The sequenced part of the CDR3 DNA is TGCAGTGCTAGAGATAGTGGACAGGGTGTGAGCGAG. Its protein product is CSARDSGQGVSE. The whole CDR3 protein is CSARDSGQGVSEQYF.

For this clone: The read ends 3 residues early relative to the CDR3; the germline J gene fills the gap. The V call is TRBV20-1, the J call TRBJ1-5; D is possibly TRBD1 (5 bases). Trimming removed 1 base at V and 4 bases at J, with 17 bases between. CDR3 length equals 16 residues. Germline V gene data show CDR1 as DFQATT and CDR2 as SNEGSKA (reference sequence). CDR3 in amino acids: CSARGEGLIQNQPQHF. The sequenced part of the CDR3 DNA is TGCAGTGCTAGAGGGGAGGGACTCATTCAAAATCAGCCC.

As for this clone: Sequencing ends 3 residues short of the CDR3 end; the germline J gene provides the rest. This rearrangement joins TRBV10-1 to TRBJ2-7, with D possibly matching TRBD2 (6 bases). V lost 3 bases and J lost 0, with 15 bases in between. The CDR3 totals 16 residues. Germline V gene data show CDR1 as WNHNN and CDR2 as SYGVQD (reference sequence). Incomplete CDR3 DNA: TGCGCCAGCAGTGAAGGAGTGCAGCGGGCCTCCTACGAG. It is translated as CASSEGVQRASYE. The CDR3 in full is CASSEGVQRASYEQYF.

As concerns this clone: The read terminates 3 residues before the CDR3 end, so the remaining end is supplied by the germline J gene. The genes are TRBV19 and TRBJ2-1; D gene uncertain. Between the trimmed V and J ends, which lost 1 base and 5 bases, there was a span of 15 bases. Germline CDR1 reads LNHDA; CDR2 reads SQIVND (reference sequence). The length of the CDR3 is 16 residues. The covered CDR3 bases are TGTGCCAGTAGTATAGGGGCCAGTGAAAGGAACAATGAG. This codes for CASSIGASERNNE. The full CDR3 protein is CASSIGASERNNEQFF.

With respect to this clone: The read stops 3 residues short of the end of the CDR3; the missing end is completed from the germline J gene. V and J are TRBV6-1 and TRBJ2-1; 9 bases match TRBD2. The CDR3 contains 16 residues. Germline trimming cut 2 bases from V and 6 bases from J; bases unmatched to any gene: 8. Germline CDR1 MNHNS, CDR2 SASEGT. The CDR3 DNA, read in part, is TGTGCCAGCAGTGAATGGGGCGGGGGGGCCAGCAATGAG. Translation gives CASSEWGGGASNE. The whole CDR3 reads CASSEWGGGASNEQFF.

About this clone itself: The sequence runs out 3 residues before the end of the CDR3; the remainder is reconstructed from the germline J gene. V usage is TRBV10-3 and J usage is TRBJ1-1; the match to TRBD1 covers 10 bases. Per germline, CDR1 ENHRY and CDR2 SYGVKD. The CDR3 is made up of 16 amino acids. V was pared by 2 bases and J by 6 bases, with 9 bases of the junction left unmatched. The sequenced CDR3 bases are TGTGCCATCAGTGAGAGAGGGGGACAGGGGCTCTCTGAA. This translates into CAISERGGQGLSE. In full, the CDR3 reads CAISERGGQGLSEAFF.